A selection of T cell receptor beta chains follows, all from one sample in a study of T cells in Graves' hyperthyroidism and ophthalmopathy. TCRdb passed the multiplex PCR reads through MiXCR, listing each CDR3 protein once. The sample has about 210,000 distinct CDR3 sequences, around 16% seen once. The sample taken for sequencing was blood. The receptors derive from a man in his forties or fifties with Graves' hyperthyroidism. The CDR3 runs from the conserved cysteine through the conserved F or W. Each record gives: D gene, J gene, V gene, clone size, CDR3 DNA, CDR3 protein. The D gene is left open where the match is weak. Not every row has a clone size; where given, it reads once, few, many or a size class.

.	TRBJ2-1	TRBV7-9	many	TGTGCCAGCAGCTTAGCATATGGGAACAGATACAATGAGCAGTTCTTC	CASSLAYGNRYNEQFF
TRBD2	TRBJ2-1	TRBV28	many	TGTGCCAGCTGCGGGGGCTACAATGAGCAGTTCTTC	CASCGGYNEQFF
.	TRBJ2-5	TRBV7-6	many	TGTGCCAGCAGCCCCCGGGACTTCGGAGAGACCCAGTACTTC	CASSPRDFGETQYF
.	TRBJ2-5	TRBV5-1	.	TGCGCCAGCAGCTTGGACTCCAAAAGGCAAGAGACCCAGTACTTC	CASSLDSKRQETQYF
.	TRBJ2-1	TRBV18	many	TGTGCCAGCTTCGGGTCTTCCTACAATGAGCAGTTCTTC	CASFGSSYNEQFF
.	TRBJ2-1	TRBV7-2	.	TGTGCCAGCACCCCAGGGGGCGGGAGGAGCTCCTACAATGAGCAGTTCTTC	CASTPGGGRSSYNEQFF
.	TRBJ1-5	TRBV4-3	.	TGCGCCAGCAGCCAAGACGGGGTAAATAGCAATCAGCCCCAGCATTTT	CASSQDGVNSNQPQHF
TRBD1	TRBJ1-1	TRBV4-3	.	TGCGCCAGCAGCCCTCGGACAGGACCGAACACTGAAGCTTTCTTT	CASSPRTGPNTEAFF
TRBD1	TRBJ2-1	TRBV2	many	TGTGCCAGCAGTGGGCACCCGGGACAGAGCTCCTACAATGAGCAGTTCTTC	CASSGHPGQSSYNEQFF
TRBD1	TRBJ1-4	TRBV28	.	TGTGCCAACAGGGGGGTCGGCGAAAAACTGTTTTTT	CANRGVGEKLFF
.	TRBJ1-1	TRBV5-1	many	TGCGCCAGCAGCTGGGCGGGGGGGCGGACCCGCACTGAAGCTTTCTTT	CASSWAGGRTRTEAFF
.	TRBJ1-4	TRBV12-3/TRBV12-4	.	TGTGCCAGCGGTTTGGGGGAAAAACTGTTTTTT	CASGLGEKLFF
.	TRBJ2-7	TRBV3-2	.	TGTGCCAGCAGCCTGTTAGCGGGGCTCTACGAGCAGTACTTC	CASSLLAGLYEQYF
.	TRBJ1-2	TRBV20-1	many	TGCAGTGCTAGGGTGGGGGCCAGAGCTGCCTACACCTTC	CSARVGARAAYTF
.	TRBJ2-1	TRBV7-3	many	TGTGCCTCAGCGGTCACGGGTTATCCCTACAATGAGCAGTTCTTC	CASAVTGYPYNEQFF
.	TRBJ2-5	TRBV11-1	.	TGTGCCAGCAGCTCACGACCGACGGAGACCCAGTACTTC	CASSSRPTETQYF
.	TRBJ2-2	TRBV12-3/TRBV12-4	many	TGTGCCAGCAGTTTCGGCAGGGTTGGCACCGGGGAGCTGTTTTTT	CASSFGRVGTGELFF
.	TRBJ1-2	TRBV5-4	.	TGTGCCAGCAGCTTGGGGGGAGAGTTAAGCTCTAACTATGGCTACACCTTC	CASSLGGELSSNYGYTF
TRBD1	TRBJ2-5	TRBV11-1	many	TGTGCCAGCAGCTCCCGGGACAGGGGTCGAGAGACCCAGTACTTC	CASSSRDRGRETQYF
.	TRBJ2-5	TRBV18	many	TGTGCCAGCTCTCTGGCGACGGGGACCCAGTACTTC	CASSLATGTQYF
TRBD2	TRBJ2-1	TRBV3-1	few	TGTGCCAGCAGCCAACGGGGGGGGCCTCCGTTCTTC	CASSQRGGPPFF
.	TRBJ1-4	TRBV4-1	few	TGCGCCAGCAGCCCCGGGACAAGCGCCCCTGAAAAACTGTTTTTT	CASSPGTSAPEKLFF
TRBD1	TRBJ1-6	TRBV6-4	.	TGTGCCAGCAGTGCGACAGGGAGGACACCCCTCCACTTT	CASSATGRTPLHF
TRBD2	TRBJ2-3	TRBV7-2	.	TGTGCCAGCAGGCCTCCTAGCGGGGGGGGGCTCCGAGGGACGCAGTATTTT	CASRPPSGGGLRGTQYF
.	TRBJ2-1	TRBV6-1	few	TGTGCCAGCAGGGAAAACAGGGTGTTATCCTACAATGAGCAGTTCTTC	CASRENRVLSYNEQFF
TRBD1	TRBJ2-7	TRBV11-3	.	TGTGCCAGCAGCTTCGGACAGGGTCGGCAGTACTTC	CASSFGQGRQYF
TRBD1	TRBJ1-6	TRBV10-1	few	TGCGCCAGCCAGACAGGGCTTAATTCACCCCTCCACTTT	CASQTGLNSPLHF
.	TRBJ1-6	TRBV15	.	TGTGCCACCAGCAGAGTGGGGAATTCACCCCTCCACTTT	CATSRVGNSPLHF
.	TRBJ1-5	TRBV12-5	many	TGTGCTAGTGGTTTGGACAGGGTTACCGGCAATCAGCCCCAGCATTTT	CASGLDRVTGNQPQHF
TRBD1	TRBJ2-1	TRBV20-1	.	TGCAGTTCCAGGGACAGGGGGCTAGGTGAGCAGTTCTTC	CSSRDRGLGEQFF
TRBD2	TRBJ2-7	TRBV20-1	.	TGCAGTGCTAGATCCAGCGGGAGCGCACCGTACTACGAGCAGTACTTC	CSARSSGSAPYYEQYF
TRBD1	TRBJ2-7	TRBV28	many	TGTGCCAGCAGTCCCTCGGGACAGGACGCTTACGAGCAGTACTTC	CASSPSGQDAYEQYF
.	TRBJ1-1	TRBV20-1	few	TGCAGTGCTACCCCCCCTACAGGGATGAACACTGAAGCTTTCTTT	CSATPPTGMNTEAFF
.	TRBJ1-5	TRBV6-1	.	TGTGCCAGCAGTGTGGGGGGAGGGGATCAGCCCCAGCATTTT	CASSVGGGDQPQHF
.	TRBJ2-4	TRBV27	many	TGTGCCAGCAGCCGCAGCCGCGCGCGCCAGGGAAACATTCAGTACTTC	CASSRSRARQGNIQYF
.	TRBJ2-5	TRBV6-1	many	TGTACCAGCGTAACGACTCCACAAGAGACCCAGTACTTC	CTSVTTPQETQYF
.	TRBJ1-1	TRBV20-1	many	TGCAGCGCCCCCGGGCGGCGGACGGAAGCTTTCTTT	CSAPGRRTEAFF
TRBD2	TRBJ2-4	TRBV30	few	TGTGCCTGGAGTGCCAAGAGACTAGCGGGGGCGAGAATGAACATTCAGTACTTC	CAWSAKRLAGARMNIQYF
.	TRBJ2-1	TRBV5-4	.	TGTGCCAGCAGCTTGGCTCTAAGTTGGAATGAGCAGTTCTTC	CASSLALSWNEQFF
TRBD1	TRBJ2-4	TRBV7-2	many	TGTGCCAGCAGCTTAGGGACAGGGTTGAACATTCAGTACTTC	CASSLGTGLNIQYF
TRBD2	TRBJ2-3	TRBV12-3/TRBV12-4	many	TGTGCCAGCAGTTCACTAGCGGGGGGGCGTTCCGGAGATACGCAGTATTTT	CASSSLAGGRSGDTQYF
.	TRBJ2-7	TRBV30	many	TGTGCCTGGAGTGAAGGGAGCTCCTACGAGCAGTACTTC	CAWSEGSSYEQYF
TRBD2	TRBJ2-1	TRBV18	many	TGTGCCAGCTCACCACCGGGACTAGCGGGGAATGAGCAGTTCTTC	CASSPPGLAGNEQFF
TRBD1	TRBJ1-2	TRBV6-1	many	TGTGCCAGCAGGGGGGACAGGGGGAATAGATATGGCTACACCTTC	CASRGDRGNRYGYTF
.	TRBJ1-2	TRBV28	.	TGTGCCAGCAGTTTGCGCGAAAACTATGGCTACACCTTC	CASSLRENYGYTF
TRBD1	TRBJ1-5	TRBV19	.	TGTGCCAGTAGTCTACAGGGGTATCAGCCCCAGCATTTT	CASSLQGYQPQHF
TRBD1	TRBJ2-5	TRBV5-1	many	TGCGCCAGCAGCCCAGGACAGGGCCAAGAGACCCAGTACTTC	CASSPGQGQETQYF